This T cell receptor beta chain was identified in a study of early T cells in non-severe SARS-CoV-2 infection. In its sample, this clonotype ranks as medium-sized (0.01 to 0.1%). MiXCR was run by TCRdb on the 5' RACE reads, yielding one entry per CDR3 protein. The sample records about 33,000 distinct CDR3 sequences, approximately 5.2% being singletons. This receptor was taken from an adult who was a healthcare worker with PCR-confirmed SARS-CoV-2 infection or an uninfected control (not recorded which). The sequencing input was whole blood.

The CDR3 DNA follows: TGTGCCAGCAGTGAGTTACCCCCAGGTACTGAAGCTTTCTTT. Translating gives CASSELPPGTEAFF. V is TRBV2 and J is TRBJ1-1; no firm D call. The CDR3 extends over 14 amino acids. Germline CDR1 and CDR2: SNHLY and FYNNEI. The V gene lost 3 bases and the J gene lost 5 bases, with 13 bases spanning the gap.